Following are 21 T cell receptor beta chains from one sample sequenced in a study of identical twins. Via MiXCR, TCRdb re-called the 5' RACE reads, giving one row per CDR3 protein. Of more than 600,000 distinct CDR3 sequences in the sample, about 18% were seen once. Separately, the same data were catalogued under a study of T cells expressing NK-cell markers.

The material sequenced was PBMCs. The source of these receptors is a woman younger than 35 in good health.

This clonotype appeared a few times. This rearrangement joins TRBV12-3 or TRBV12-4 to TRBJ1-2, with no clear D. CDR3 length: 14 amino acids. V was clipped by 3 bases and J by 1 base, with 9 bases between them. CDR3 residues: CASSFGNFNYGYTF. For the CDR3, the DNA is TGTGCCAGCAGTTTCGGAAACTTTAACTATGGCTACACCTTC.

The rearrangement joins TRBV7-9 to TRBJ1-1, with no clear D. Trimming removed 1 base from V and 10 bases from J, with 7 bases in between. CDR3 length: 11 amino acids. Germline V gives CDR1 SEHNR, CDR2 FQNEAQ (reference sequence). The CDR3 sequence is CASSLVEGAFF. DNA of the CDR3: TGTGCCAGCAGCTTAGTTGAAGGAGCTTTCTTT.

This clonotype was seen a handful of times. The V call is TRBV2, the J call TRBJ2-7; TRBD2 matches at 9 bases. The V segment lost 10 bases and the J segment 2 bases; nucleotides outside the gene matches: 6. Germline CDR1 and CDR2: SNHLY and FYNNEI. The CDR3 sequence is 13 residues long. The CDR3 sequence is CATQEREAYEQYF. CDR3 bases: TGTGCCACTCAAGAGCGGGAGGCCTACGAGCAGTACTTC.

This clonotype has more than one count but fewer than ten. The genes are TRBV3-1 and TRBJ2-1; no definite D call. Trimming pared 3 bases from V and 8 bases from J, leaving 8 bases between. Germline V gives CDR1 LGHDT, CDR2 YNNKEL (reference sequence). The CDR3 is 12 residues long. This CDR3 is CASSQIVYEQFF. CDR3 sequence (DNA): TGTGCCAGCAGCCAGATAGTCTATGAGCAGTTCTTC.

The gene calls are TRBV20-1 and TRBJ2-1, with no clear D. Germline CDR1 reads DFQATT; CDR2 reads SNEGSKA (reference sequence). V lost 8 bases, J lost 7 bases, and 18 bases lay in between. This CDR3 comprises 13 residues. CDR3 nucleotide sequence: TGCAGTCTATCGGATAAGAACGGAAATGAGCAGTTCTTC. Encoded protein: CSLSDKNGNEQFF.

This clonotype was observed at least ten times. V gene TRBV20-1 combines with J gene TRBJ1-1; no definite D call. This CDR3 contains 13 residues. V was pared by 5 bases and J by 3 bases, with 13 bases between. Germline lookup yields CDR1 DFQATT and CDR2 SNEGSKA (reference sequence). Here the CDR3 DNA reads TGCAGTGCTGGGCGGATCCTTGACACTGAAGCTTTCTTT. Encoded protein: CSAGRILDTEAFF.

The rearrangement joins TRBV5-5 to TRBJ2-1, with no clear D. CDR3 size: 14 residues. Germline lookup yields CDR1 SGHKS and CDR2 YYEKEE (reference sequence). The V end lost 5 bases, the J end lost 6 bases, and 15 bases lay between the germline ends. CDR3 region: CASSMVGLRNEQFF. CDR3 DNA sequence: TGTGCCAGCAGTATGGTCGGCCTTCGCAATGAGCAGTTCTTC.

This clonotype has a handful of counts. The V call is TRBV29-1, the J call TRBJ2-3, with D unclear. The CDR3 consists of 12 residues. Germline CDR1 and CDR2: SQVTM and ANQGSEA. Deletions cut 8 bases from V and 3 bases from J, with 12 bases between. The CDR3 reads CSHRRSTDTQYF. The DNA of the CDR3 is TGCAGCCATAGAAGATCAACAGATACGCAGTATTTT.

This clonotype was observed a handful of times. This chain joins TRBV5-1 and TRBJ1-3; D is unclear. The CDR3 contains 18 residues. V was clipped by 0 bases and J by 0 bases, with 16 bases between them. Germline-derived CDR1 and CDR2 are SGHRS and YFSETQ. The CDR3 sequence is CASSLASGGQTSGNTIYF. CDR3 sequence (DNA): TGCGCCAGCAGCTTGGCTTCTGGTGGTCAGACCTCTGGAAACACCATATATTTT.

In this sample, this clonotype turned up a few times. CDR3 nucleotide sequence: TGCGCCAGCAGCTCCGGGACAGGCATTTGGTCACCCCTCCACTTT. It codes for CASSSGTGIWSPLHF. The V call is TRBV5-1, the J call TRBJ1-6, with 8 bases identical to TRBD1. The CDR3 is 15 amino acids. Unmatched junction bases numbered 9, after V lost 3 bases and J lost 10 bases. Germline CDR1 and CDR2: SGHRS and YFSETQ.

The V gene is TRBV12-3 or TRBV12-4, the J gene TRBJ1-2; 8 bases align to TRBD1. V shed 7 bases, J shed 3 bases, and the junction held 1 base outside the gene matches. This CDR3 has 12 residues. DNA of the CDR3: TGTGCCAGCATGGACAGGGACTATGGCTACACCTTC. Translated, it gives CASMDRDYGYTF.

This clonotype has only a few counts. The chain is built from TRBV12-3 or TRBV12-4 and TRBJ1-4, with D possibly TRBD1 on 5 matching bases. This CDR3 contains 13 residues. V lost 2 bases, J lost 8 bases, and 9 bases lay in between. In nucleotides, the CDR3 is TGTGCCAGCAGTTTACTGGGGGGAGAAAAACTGTTTTTT. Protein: CASSLLGGEKLFF.

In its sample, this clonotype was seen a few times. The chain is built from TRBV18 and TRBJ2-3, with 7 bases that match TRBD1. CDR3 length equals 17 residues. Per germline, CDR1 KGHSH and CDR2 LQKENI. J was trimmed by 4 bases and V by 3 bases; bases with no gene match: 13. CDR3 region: CASSPRQGSGIADTQYF. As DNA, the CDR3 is TGTGCCAGCTCACCGCGACAGGGTTCGGGCATCGCAGATACGCAGTATTTT.

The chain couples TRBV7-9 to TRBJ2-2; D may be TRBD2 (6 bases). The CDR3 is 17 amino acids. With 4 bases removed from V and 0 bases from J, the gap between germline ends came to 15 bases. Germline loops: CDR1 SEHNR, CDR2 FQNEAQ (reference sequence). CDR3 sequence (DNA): TGTGCCAGCAGCTCGCAATACGGGAGCGCGAACACCGGGGAGCTGTTTTTT. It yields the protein CASSSQYGSANTGELFF.

The CDR3: CATSREGAGGPYNEQFF. CDR3 DNA: TGTGCCACCAGCAGGGAGGGAGCGGGGGGGCCCTACAATGAGCAGTTCTTC. The V gene is TRBV15, the J gene TRBJ2-1; TRBD2 matches at 10 bases. Germline CDR1 reads LNHNV; CDR2 reads YYDKDF (reference sequence). The CDR3 contains 17 residues. Unmatched junction bases numbered 7, after V lost 3 bases and J lost 2 bases.

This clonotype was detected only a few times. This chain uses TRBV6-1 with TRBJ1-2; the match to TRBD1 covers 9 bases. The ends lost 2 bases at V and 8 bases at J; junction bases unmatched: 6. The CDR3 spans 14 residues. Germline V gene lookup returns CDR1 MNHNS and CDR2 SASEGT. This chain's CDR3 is CASSELGQGDGYTF. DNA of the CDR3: TGTGCCAGCAGTGAACTGGGACAGGGCGACGGCTACACCTTC.

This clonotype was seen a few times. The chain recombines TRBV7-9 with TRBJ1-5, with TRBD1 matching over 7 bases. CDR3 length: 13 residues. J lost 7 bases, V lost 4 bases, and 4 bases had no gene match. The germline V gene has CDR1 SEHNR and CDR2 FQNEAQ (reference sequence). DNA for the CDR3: TGTGCCAGCAGCTATGACAGGGCCCAGCCCCAGCATTTT. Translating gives CASSYDRAQPQHF.

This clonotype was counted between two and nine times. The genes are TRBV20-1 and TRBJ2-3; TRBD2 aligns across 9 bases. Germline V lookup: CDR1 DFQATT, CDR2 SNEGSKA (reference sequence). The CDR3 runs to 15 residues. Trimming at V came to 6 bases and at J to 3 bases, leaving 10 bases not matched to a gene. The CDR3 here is CSAYSGSGITDTQYF. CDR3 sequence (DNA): TGCAGTGCCTATAGCGGGAGTGGGATTACAGATACGCAGTATTTT.

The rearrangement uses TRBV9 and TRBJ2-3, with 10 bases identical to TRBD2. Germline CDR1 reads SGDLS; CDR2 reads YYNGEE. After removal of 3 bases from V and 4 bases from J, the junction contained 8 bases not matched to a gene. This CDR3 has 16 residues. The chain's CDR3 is CASSGQGAGGPDTQYF. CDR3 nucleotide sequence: TGTGCCAGCAGCGGCCAGGGAGCGGGGGGGCCAGATACGCAGTATTTT.

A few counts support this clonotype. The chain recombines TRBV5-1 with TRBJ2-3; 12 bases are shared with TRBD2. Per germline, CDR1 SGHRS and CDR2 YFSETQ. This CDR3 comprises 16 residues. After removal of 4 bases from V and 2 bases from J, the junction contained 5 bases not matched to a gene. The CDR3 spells CASSPPSGRATDTQYF. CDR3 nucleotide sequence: TGCGCCAGCAGCCCTCCTAGCGGGAGGGCCACAGATACGCAGTATTTT. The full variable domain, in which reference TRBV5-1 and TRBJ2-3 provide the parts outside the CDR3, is KAGVTQTPRYLIKTRGQQVTLSCSPISGHRSVSWYQQTPGQGLQFLFEYFSETQRNKGNFPGRFSGRQFSNSRSEMNVSTLELGDSALYLCASSPPSGRATDTQYFGPGTRLTVL.

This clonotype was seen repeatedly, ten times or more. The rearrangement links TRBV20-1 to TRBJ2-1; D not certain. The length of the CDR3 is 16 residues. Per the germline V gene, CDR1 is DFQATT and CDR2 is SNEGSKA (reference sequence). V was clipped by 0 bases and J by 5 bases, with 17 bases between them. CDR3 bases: TGCAGTGCTAGAGAGTTGGACCGGCACCTAAACAATGAGCAGTTCTTC. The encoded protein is CSARELDRHLNNEQFF.